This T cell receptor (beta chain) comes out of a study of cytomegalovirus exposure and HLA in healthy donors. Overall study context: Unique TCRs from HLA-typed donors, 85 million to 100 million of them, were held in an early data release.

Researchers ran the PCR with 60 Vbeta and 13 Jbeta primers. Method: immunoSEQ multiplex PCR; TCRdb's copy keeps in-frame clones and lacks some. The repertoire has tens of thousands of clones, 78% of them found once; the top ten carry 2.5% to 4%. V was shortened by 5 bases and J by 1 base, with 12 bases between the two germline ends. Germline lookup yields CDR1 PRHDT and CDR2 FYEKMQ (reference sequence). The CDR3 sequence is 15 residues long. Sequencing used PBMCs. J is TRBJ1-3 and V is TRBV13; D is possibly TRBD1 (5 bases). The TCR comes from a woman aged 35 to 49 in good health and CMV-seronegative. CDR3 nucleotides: TGTGCCAGCAGCCAGCGCAGGGTATCTGGAAACACCATATATTTT. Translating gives CASSQRRVSGNTIYF.